This note documents a single TCR beta chain sequence. Its specificity is not known. V lost 3 bases, J lost 2 bases, and 6 bases lay in between. CDR3 size: 12 residues. CDR1 and CDR2 from the germline V gene are SGHTS and YDEGEE. This entry comes from a study of yellow fever vaccine responses in identical twins. Points from the study as a whole: Convergence reportedly seemed to mark part of the twins' vaccine T cell response, with personalization marking the rest.

Each CDR3 protein gets one entry after TCRdb re-called the RT-PCR reads with MiXCR. The sample yields over 15,000 distinct CDR3 sequences, roughly 80% seen once. This TCR was recovered from a woman younger than 35 who received the yellow fever vaccine. This material consisted of T cells from blood (PBMCs), unsorted or a sorted subset (not recorded which), taken before or after yellow fever vaccination (not recorded which). This rearrangement joins TRBV5-8 to TRBJ2-7; TRBD1 might be the D (6 bases). The CDR3 sequence is CASSYRAYEQYF. CDR3 in DNA: TGTGCCAGCAGCTACAGGGCCTACGAGCAGTACTTC.